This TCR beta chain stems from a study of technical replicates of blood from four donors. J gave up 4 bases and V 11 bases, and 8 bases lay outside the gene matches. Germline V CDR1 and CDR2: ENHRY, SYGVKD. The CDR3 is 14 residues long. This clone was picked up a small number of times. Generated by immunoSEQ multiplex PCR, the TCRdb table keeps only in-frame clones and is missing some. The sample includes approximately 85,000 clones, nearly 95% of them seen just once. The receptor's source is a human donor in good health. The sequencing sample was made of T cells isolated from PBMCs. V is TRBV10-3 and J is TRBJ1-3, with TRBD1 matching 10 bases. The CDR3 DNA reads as TGTGCCCCGAGGGGACAGGGGCGAGGAAACACCATATATTTT. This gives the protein CAPRGQGRGNTIYF.